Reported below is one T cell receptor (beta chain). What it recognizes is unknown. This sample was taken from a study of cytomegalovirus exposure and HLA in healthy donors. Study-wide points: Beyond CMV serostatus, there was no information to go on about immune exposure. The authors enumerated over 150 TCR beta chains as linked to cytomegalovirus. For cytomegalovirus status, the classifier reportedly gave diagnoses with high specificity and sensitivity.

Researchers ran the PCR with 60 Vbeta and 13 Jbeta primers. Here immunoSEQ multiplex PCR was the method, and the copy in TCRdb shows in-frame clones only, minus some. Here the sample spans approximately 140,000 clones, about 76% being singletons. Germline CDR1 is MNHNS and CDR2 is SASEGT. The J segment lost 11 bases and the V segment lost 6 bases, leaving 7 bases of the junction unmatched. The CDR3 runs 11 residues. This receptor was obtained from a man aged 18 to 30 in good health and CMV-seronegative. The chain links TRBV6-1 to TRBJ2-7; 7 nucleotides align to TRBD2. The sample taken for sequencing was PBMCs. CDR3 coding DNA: TGTGCCAGCAGCGGGGGGTACGGGGAGTACTTC. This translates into CASSGGYGEYF.